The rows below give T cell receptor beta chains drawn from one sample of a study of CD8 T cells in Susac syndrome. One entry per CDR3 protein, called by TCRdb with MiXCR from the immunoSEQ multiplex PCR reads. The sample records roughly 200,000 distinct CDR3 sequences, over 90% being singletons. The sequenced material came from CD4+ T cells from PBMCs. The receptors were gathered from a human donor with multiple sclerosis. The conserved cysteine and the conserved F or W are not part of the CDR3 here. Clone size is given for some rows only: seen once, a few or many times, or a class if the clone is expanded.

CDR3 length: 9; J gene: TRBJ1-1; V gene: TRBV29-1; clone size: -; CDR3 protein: SVTDRREAF
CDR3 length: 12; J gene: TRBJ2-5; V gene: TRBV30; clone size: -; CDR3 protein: AWATSGAGETQY
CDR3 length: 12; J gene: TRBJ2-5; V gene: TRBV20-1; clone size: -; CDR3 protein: SASVKRVGETQY
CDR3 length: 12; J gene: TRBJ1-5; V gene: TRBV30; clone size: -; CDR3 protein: AWSGDSPNQPQH
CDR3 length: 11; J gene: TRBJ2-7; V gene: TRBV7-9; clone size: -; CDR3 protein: ASTAGTGDEQY
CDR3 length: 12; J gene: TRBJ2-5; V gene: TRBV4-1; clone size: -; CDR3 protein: ASSPPDTQETQY
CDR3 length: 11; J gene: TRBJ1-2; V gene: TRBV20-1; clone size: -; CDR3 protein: SASDERYYGYT
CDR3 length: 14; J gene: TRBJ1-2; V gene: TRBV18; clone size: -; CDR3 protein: ASSPWRVLANYGYT
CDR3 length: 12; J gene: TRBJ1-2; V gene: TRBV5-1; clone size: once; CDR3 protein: ASSTGTATYGYT
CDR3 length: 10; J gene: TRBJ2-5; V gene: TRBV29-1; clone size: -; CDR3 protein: SVYDGQETQY
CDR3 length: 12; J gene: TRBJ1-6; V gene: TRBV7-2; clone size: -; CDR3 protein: ATQESFRNSPLH
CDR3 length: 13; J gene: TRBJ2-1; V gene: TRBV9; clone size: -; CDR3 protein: ASSVGGLLASEQF
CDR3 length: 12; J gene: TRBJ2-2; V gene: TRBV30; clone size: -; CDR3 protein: AWSVLRVGGELF
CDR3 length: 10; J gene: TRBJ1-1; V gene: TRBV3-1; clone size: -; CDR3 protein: ASSQEGKSAF
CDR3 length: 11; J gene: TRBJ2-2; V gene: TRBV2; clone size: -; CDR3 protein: ASGRGNTGELF
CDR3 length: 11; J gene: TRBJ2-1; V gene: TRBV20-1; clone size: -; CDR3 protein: SVQGGRENEQF
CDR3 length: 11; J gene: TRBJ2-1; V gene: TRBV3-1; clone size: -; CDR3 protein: ASSQVYGGEQF
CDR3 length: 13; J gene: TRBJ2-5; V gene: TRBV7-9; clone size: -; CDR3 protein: ASSTTGQGRETQY
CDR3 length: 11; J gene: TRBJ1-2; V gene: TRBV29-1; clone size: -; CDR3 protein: SVEDPSRYGYT
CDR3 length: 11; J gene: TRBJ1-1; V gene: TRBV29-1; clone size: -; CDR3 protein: SVVETGGTEAF
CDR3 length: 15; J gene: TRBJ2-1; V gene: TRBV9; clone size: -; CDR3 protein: ASSVVGGTSNFNEQF
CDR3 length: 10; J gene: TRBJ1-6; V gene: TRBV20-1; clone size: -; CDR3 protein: SARRPDSPLH
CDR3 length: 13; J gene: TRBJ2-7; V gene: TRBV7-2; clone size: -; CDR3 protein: ASSLHVGGGYEQY
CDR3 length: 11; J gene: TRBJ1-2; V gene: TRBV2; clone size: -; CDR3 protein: ASRDVLGYGYT
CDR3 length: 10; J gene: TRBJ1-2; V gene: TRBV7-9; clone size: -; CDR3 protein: ASSFTDSGYT
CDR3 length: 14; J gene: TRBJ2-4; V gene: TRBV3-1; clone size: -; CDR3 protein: ASSHSHSGAKNIQY
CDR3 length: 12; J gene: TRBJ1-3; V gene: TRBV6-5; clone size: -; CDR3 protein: ASKGRTSGNTIY
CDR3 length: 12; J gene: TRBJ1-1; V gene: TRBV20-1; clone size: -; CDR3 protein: SALDYQGVPEAF
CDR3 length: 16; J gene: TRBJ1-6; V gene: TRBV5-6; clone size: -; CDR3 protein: ASRTTRGGGQLDSPLH
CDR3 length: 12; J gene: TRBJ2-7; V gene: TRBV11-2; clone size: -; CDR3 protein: ASSLVRDIYEQY
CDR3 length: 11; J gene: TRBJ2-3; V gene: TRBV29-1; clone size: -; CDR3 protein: SAHIRATDTQY
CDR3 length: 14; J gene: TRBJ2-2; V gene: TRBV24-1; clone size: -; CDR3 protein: ATSDPRQGESGELF
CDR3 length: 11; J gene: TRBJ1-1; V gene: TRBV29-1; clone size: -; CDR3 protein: SGGQGHGTEAF
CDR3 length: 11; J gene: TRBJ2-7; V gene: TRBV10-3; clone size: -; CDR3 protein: AMSGPTSYEQY
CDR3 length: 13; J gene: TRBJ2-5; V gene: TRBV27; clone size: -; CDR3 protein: ASSPFGPTTETQY
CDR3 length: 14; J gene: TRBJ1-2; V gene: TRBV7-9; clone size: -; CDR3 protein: ASSIYRDSPNYGYT
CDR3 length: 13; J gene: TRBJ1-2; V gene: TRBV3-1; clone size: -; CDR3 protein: ASSQEPSPYYGYT
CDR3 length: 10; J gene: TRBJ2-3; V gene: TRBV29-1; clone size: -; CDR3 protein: SQGQTTDTQY
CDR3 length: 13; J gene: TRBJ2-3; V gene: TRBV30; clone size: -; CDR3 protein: AWSDRGGSTDTQY
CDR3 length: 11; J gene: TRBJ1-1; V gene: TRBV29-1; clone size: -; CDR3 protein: SVPGAGLTEAF
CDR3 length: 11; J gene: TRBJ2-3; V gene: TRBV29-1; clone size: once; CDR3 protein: SVASSGEGTQY
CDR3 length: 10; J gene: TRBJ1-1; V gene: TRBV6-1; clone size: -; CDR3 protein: ASSLDWGEAF